Each of the 26 T cell receptor beta chains below was sequenced from the same sample in a study of blood T cells in healthy people across ages. With a J-beta primer mix and a sample-barcoded 5' primer, a second PCR ran about 6 to 11 cycles. A single record per CDR3 protein comes from TCRdb applying MiXCR to the 5' RACE reads. The sample records around 400,000 distinct CDR3 sequences, approximately 47% being singletons. Sequencing was performed on blood. The receptors come from a man between 60 and 75 years old in good health.

A note on this clonotype: One end of the junction does not line up with germline, which may come from a read error. The chain uses TRBV18 and TRBJ2-5; TRBD2 agrees at 10 bases. This CDR3 spans 14 amino acids. CDR1 is KGHSH, CDR2 LQKENI, per germline. CDR3 coding DNA: TGTGCCAACTCGCCACTAGCGGGGCAAGCGACCCAGTACTTC. Translated, it gives CANSPLAGQATQYF.

The rearrangement uses TRBV20-1 and TRBJ2-2; weak D call: TRBD2 (6 bases). The CDR3 runs 14 residues. Germline V gives CDR1 DFQATT, CDR2 SNEGSKA (reference sequence). Trimming took off 5 bases at V and 4 bases at J, with 14 bases between the two ends. The CDR3 region has the DNA TGCAGTGCTGCCATACAGCGGGCCACCGGGGAGCTGTTTTTT. This gives the protein CSAAIQRATGELFF.

In this sample, this clonotype turned up a few times. This chain connects TRBV5-5 to TRBJ2-1, with 10 bases matching TRBD2. In germline, CDR1 is SGHKS, CDR2 YYEKEE (reference sequence). The CDR3 covers 15 residues. V was clipped by 1 base and J by 6 bases; unmatched bases: 4. CDR3 nucleotides: TGTGCCAGCAGCTTGTCGGGACTAGCGACCAATGAGCAGTTCTTC. Translated, it gives CASSLSGLATNEQFF.

This chain joins TRBV6-5 and TRBJ2-1; 10 bases match TRBD2. The CDR3 has 14 amino acids. Per the germline V gene, CDR1 is MNHEY and CDR2 is SVGAGI. The CDR3 here is CTTRDSGGRDEQFF. The CDR3 DNA reads TGTACCACCCGAGATAGCGGGGGGAGGGATGAGCAGTTCTTC.

This chain uses TRBV5-4 with TRBJ2-5; TRBD1 matches 11 bases. The J call may be mistaken, given a closer DNA end match to TRBJ2-7. This CDR3 region has 16 residues. The V gene's germline CDR1 is SGHNT and CDR2 YYREEE (reference sequence). The CDR3 sequence: CASSFNQGQGASEQYF. The CDR3 DNA is TGTGCCAGCAGCTTTAATCAAGGACAGGGGGCAAGCGAGCAGTACTTC.

The V call is TRBV20-1, the J call TRBJ2-1; 10 bases match TRBD2. This CDR3 is built from 13 residues. Germline CDR1 is DFQATT and CDR2 is SNEGSKA (reference sequence). V lost 6 bases, J lost 7 bases, and 6 bases stayed unmatched. CDR3 DNA sequence: TGCAGTGCGGTACCGGGACTAGCGAATGAGCAGTTCTTC. Protein product: CSAVPGLANEQFF.

This chain connects TRBV7-9 to TRBJ2-3; no clear D. Trimming removed 5 bases at V and 4 bases at J, with 16 bases between. The CDR3 sequence is 15 residues long. The germline V gene encodes CDR1 SEHNR and CDR2 FQNEAQ (reference sequence). The DNA of the CDR3 is TGTGCCAGCAGCCCTCTTGCCTTTTTCGCAGATACGCAGTATTTT. Translating gives CASSPLAFFADTQYF. Full variable domain (remainder filled in from reference TRBV7-9 and TRBJ2-3): DTGVSQNPRHKITKRGQNVTFRCDPISEHNRLYWYRQTLGQGPEFLTYFQNEAQLEKSRLLSDRFSAERPKGSFSTLEIQRTEQGDSAMYLCASSPLAFFADTQYFGPGTRLTVL.

This clonotype was detected only a few times. A much larger clone lies a single base off, so this may be a read error. The J gene is TRBJ2-1, the V gene TRBV28; 7 nucleotides match TRBD1. The J call may be incorrect, as the DNA end agrees better with TRBJ2-7. CDR1 is MDHEN and CDR2 is SYDVKM in the germline V gene. This CDR3 is 16 amino acids long. The CDR3 DNA sequence: TGTGCCAGCAGTTCAATCAGGGGGAGCTCCTACAATGAGCAGTACTTC. This codes for CASSSIRGSSYNEQYF.

The chain uses TRBV3-1 and TRBJ1-2, with D perhaps matching TRBD1 (5 bases). The CDR3 length is 15 residues. CDR1 is LGHDT, CDR2 YNNKEL, per germline (reference sequence). Trimming took off 4 bases at V and 4 bases at J, with 16 bases between the two ends. CDR3 DNA sequence: TGTGCCAGCAGCCCCAACGGGGCAGGGTCCTATGGCTACACCTTC. Translation gives CASSPNGAGSYGYTF. Combining the CDR3 with reference TRBV3-1 and TRBJ1-2 gives the whole variable domain DTAVSQTPKYLVTQMGNDKSIKCEQNLGHDTMYWYKQDSKKFLKIMFSYNNKELIINETVPNRFSPKSPDKAHLNLHINSLELGDSAVYFCASSPNGAGSYGYTFGSGTRLTVV.

This clonotype was found many times. The V and J genes are TRBV4-3 and TRBJ2-7, with a tentative D call TRBD2 (7 bases). The CDR3 is 15 residues long. CDR1 is LGHNA and CDR2 is YSLEER in the germline V gene. Trimming removed 3 bases at V and 4 bases at J, with 16 bases between. DNA of the CDR3: TGCGCCAGCAGCCAGGAACGTAGGGGGGGTTACGAGCAGTACTTC. Protein product: CASSQERRGGYEQYF.

The J gene is TRBJ1-2, the V gene TRBV27, with 7 bases lining up with TRBD1. CDR1 MNHEY and CDR2 SMNVEV come from the germline V gene (reference sequence). The J segment lost 7 bases and the V segment lost 2 bases, leaving 13 bases of the junction unmatched. The CDR3 totals 16 residues. In nucleotides, the CDR3 is TGTGCCAGCAGTTTAAAGCTTCCGACAGGGCGGGGTGGCTACACCTTC. It yields the protein CASSLKLPTGRGGYTF.

This clonotype has a handful of counts. The CDR3 region is CASSLRIAGGRGDTQYF. Written as DNA, the CDR3 is TGTGCCAGCAGCTTAAGGATAGCGGGAGGCCGTGGGGATACGCAGTATTTT. The rearrangement uses TRBV7-2 and TRBJ2-3, with 10 nucleotides matching TRBD2. Germline V lookup: CDR1 SGHTA, CDR2 FQGNSA. This CDR3 is built from 17 residues. The junction had 11 bases not matched to a gene; V was cut back by 2 bases and J by 6 bases.

This clonotype was recorded at least ten times. This rearrangement joins TRBV5-1 to TRBJ2-5; D tentatively fits TRBD1 or TRBD2 (6 bases each). V was trimmed by 0 bases and J by 1 base, leaving 10 bases between them. The CDR3 runs to 15 residues. CDR1 SGHRS and CDR2 YFSETQ come from the germline V gene. CDR3 in DNA: TGCGCCAGCAGCTTGGGTGGGGGGCTCCAAGAGACCCAGTACTTC. This gives the protein CASSLGGGLQETQYF.

V and J are TRBV20-1 and TRBJ2-1; D possibly corresponds to TRBD2 (6 bases). CDR1 is DFQATT, CDR2 SNEGSKA, per germline (reference sequence). The V end lost 7 bases, the J end lost 0 bases, and 31 bases lay between the germline ends. There are 20 residues in the CDR3. CDR3 amino acids: CSVPVGGDQRWPLSYNEQFF. CDR3 nucleotides: TGCAGTGTCCCAGTCGGGGGAGACCAACGGTGGCCACTCTCCTACAATGAGCAGTTCTTC.

As DNA, the CDR3 is TGTGCCAGCGGGAGATCGTTGACAGATACGCAGTATTTT. As protein: CASGRSLTDTQYF. The chain uses TRBV28 and TRBJ2-3, with D maybe TRBD2 (5 bases). V was pared by 8 bases and J by 3 bases, with 12 bases between. Germline V gene lookup returns CDR1 MDHEN and CDR2 SYDVKM. The CDR3 sequence is 13 residues long.

With regard to this clonotype: Given a much more abundant clone one base away, this may be a read error. The chain uses TRBV24-1 and TRBJ2-3, with 7 bases that match TRBD2. CDR1 and CDR2 from the germline V gene are KGHDR and SFDVKD. The CDR3 totals 13 residues. With 7 bases clipped from V and 3 bases from J, the junction kept 3 bases outside the gene matches. CDR3: CATRDGGTDTQYF. DNA of the CDR3: TGTGCCACCAGGGACGGGGGGACAGATACGCAGTATTTT.

As for this clonotype: A much larger clone sits a single nucleotide away, making a read error possible. This sequence joins TRBV7-2 and TRBJ1-2; TRBD1 matches at 9 bases. There are 14 residues in the CDR3. Germline values: CDR1 SGHTA, CDR2 FQGNSA. The CDR3 DNA reads as TGTGCCAGCGGCTTAACAGGGGGCGACTATGGCTACACCTTC. It is translated as CASGLTGGDYGYTF.

The table lists this clonotype with a few counts. The genes are TRBV7-2 and TRBJ2-2, with 16 bases lining up with TRBD2. Germline trimming cut 5 bases from V and 7 bases from J; bases unmatched to any gene: 7. The CDR3 covers 17 residues. Germline V CDR1 and CDR2: SGHTA, FQGNSA. The CDR3 DNA follows: TGTGCCAGCAGCCCCGGGACTAGCGGGAGGGCCGGCGGGGAGCTGTTTTTT. Its protein product is CASSPGTSGRAGGELFF.

The chain links TRBV6-5 to TRBJ2-3; D gene unclear. V was trimmed by 6 bases and J by 0 bases, leaving 13 bases between them. The germline gives CDR1 MNHEY, CDR2 SVGAGI. The CDR3 is 15 residues long. The DNA for the CDR3 is TGTGCCAGCAGCCCCGAGTCGTACAGCACAGATACGCAGTATTTT. This sequence encodes CASSPESYSTDTQYF.

This clonotype came up many times. This rearrangement joins TRBV11-3 to TRBJ2-7; possibly TRBD1 or TRBD2 for D (5 bases each). There are 15 residues in the CDR3. Germline CDR1 and CDR2: SGHNT and YENEEA. V lost 0 bases and J lost 3, with 12 bases in between. This CDR3 reads CASSLEAGANYEQYF. Here the CDR3 DNA reads TGTGCCAGCAGCTTAGAGGCCGGGGCCAACTACGAGCAGTACTTC.

V and J are TRBV20-1 and TRBJ2-5, with TRBD1 matching over 7 bases. In germline, CDR1 is DFQATT, CDR2 SNEGSKA (reference sequence). This CDR3 has 14 residues. The V gene end was trimmed by 3 bases and the J gene end by 11 bases; junction bases not matched to a gene: 15. The CDR3: CSASLTGIVREQYF. DNA for the CDR3: TGCAGTGCTAGCCTGACAGGGATCGTACGTGAGCAGTACTTC.

The CDR3 DNA reads TGTGCCAGCAGCGACCGGGACAGGGGCACTGATGAGCAGTTCTTC. Protein product: CASSDRDRGTDEQFF. V gene TRBV7-2 combines with J gene TRBJ2-1; TRBD1 agrees at 10 bases. Germline trimming cut 5 bases from V and 8 bases from J; bases unmatched to any gene: 9. Germline-derived CDR1 and CDR2 are SGHTA and FQGNSA. The CDR3 has 15 residues. Drawing the rest from reference TRBV7-2 and TRBJ2-1, the complete variable domain is GAGVSQSPSNKVTEKGKDVELRCDPISGHTALYWYRQSLGQGLEFLIYFQGNSAPDKSGLPSDRFSAERTGGSVSTLTIQRTQQEDSAVYLCASSDRDRGTDEQFFGPGTRLTVL.

This clonotype was counted between two and nine times. The chain combines TRBV6-1 with TRBJ1-1, with D possibly TRBD1 on 6 matching bases. CDR1 is MNHNS and CDR2 is SASEGT in the germline V gene. V was cut by 3 bases and J by 4 bases, with 15 bases left in between. This CDR3 contains 15 residues. CDR3 coding DNA: TGTGCCAGCAGTGATCCGGGACGAGGGGGCACTGAAGCTTTCTTT. It translates to CASSDPGRGGTEAFF.

As concerns this clonotype: A much larger clone differs by one base, so this may be a read error. The J gene is TRBJ2-5, the V gene TRBV7-3, with unresolved D. Trimming removed 4 bases at V and 7 bases at J, with 13 bases between. There are 13 residues in the CDR3. The germline CDR1 and CDR2 sequences are SGHTA and FQGTGA. The CDR3 DNA reads as TGTGCCAGCAGCTATGACAACCCAGGGACCCAGTACTTC. It specifies CASSYDNPGTQYF.

The CDR3 is CASNPGSGGPYEQYF. CDR3 DNA: TGTGCCAGCAACCCCGGCAGCGGGGGCCCCTACGAGCAGTACTTC. The genes are TRBV28 and TRBJ2-7, with 8 bases aligning to TRBD2. The CDR3 spans 15 residues. V shed 7 bases and J 2 bases; nucleotides not matched to a gene: 10. The germline gives CDR1 MDHEN, CDR2 SYDVKM.

The chain has TRBV5-1 and TRBJ1-1; no definite D call. The V end was cut by 9 bases, the J end by 0 bases, with 0 bases between. Germline V CDR1 and CDR2: SGHRS, YFSETQ. The CDR3 has 9 residues. CDR3 DNA sequence: TGCGCCATGAACACTGAAGCTTTCTTT. Protein: CAMNTEAFF. The entire variable domain, with the rest obtained from reference TRBV5-1 and TRBJ1-1, is as follows: KAGVTQTPRYLIKTRGQQVTLSCSPISGHRSVSWYQQTPGQGLQFLFEYFSETQRNKGNFPGRFSGRQFSNSRSEMNVSTLELGDSALYLCAMNTEAFFGQGTRLTVV.